Each of the 8 T cell receptor beta chains below was sequenced from the same sample in a study of T-cell memory formation after mild COVID-19. Each CDR3 protein gets one entry after TCRdb re-called the 5' RACE reads with MiXCR. The table lists about 390,000 distinct CDR3 sequences, approximately 21% of them singletons. Sequenced input: PBMCs or a T cell subset sorted from them (not recorded which). The receptors come from an adult woman who had mild COVID-19 (a few samples of this study predate the infection). Cell type and time point are not known.

V usage is TRBV7-9 and J usage is TRBJ2-3; the match to TRBD2 covers 8 bases. Trimming cost V 6 bases and J 4 bases; bases outside gene matches: 12. Per germline, CDR1 SEHNR and CDR2 FQNEAQ (reference sequence). The length of the CDR3 is 16 residues. CDR3 bases: TGTGCCAGCAGGCGGGGAGCGGGGGCCCCCTCAGATACGCAGTATTTT. It encodes CASRRGAGAPSDTQYF.

The V and J genes are TRBV4-3 and TRBJ2-1, with D tentatively TRBD2 (5 bases). With 0 bases removed from V and 6 bases from J, the gap between germline ends came to 12 bases. This CDR3 comprises 15 residues. Looked up from germline, CDR1 is LGHNA and CDR2 is YSLEER. The CDR3 region is CASSQDSSQANEQFF. In DNA form, the CDR3 reads TGCGCCAGCAGCCAAGATTCTAGCCAAGCCAATGAGCAGTTCTTC.

This clonotype was found a few times. The chain combines TRBV19 with TRBJ2-2, with D possibly called TRBD1 or TRBD2 (5 bases each). The CDR3 loop spans 16 amino acids. The germline V gene has CDR1 LNHDA and CDR2 SQIVND (reference sequence). Trimming pared 1 base from V and 6 bases from J, leaving 15 bases between. CDR3 amino acids: CASSIGMGEGSGELFF. The DNA of the CDR3 is TGTGCCAGTAGTATAGGAATGGGGGAAGGCTCCGGGGAGCTGTTTTTT.

This sequence joins TRBV6-5 and TRBJ1-4; 11 bases line up with TRBD1. Trimming removed 4 bases from V and 8 bases from J; junction bases left unmatched: 6. From germline, CDR1 is MNHEY and CDR2 SVGAGI. The length of the CDR3 is 15 residues. The CDR3 sequence is CASSSLDRGQEKLFF. CDR3 nucleotides: TGTGCCAGCAGTTCTCTGGACAGGGGGCAGGAAAAACTGTTTTTT.

The J gene is TRBJ2-3, the V gene TRBV6-5; the match to TRBD2 covers 9 bases. The CDR3 contains 15 residues. Germline CDR1 and CDR2: MNHEY and SVGAGI. The trim removed 5 bases at V and 4 bases at J, leaving 7 bases unmatched. The CDR3 nucleotides read TGTGCCAGCAGTCAGGGACTAGCTCGTGCAGATACGCAGTATTTT. Translation gives CASSQGLARADTQYF.

This clonotype was counted many times. The chain uses TRBV6-2 or TRBV6-3 and TRBJ2-7; D not certain. V was shortened by 7 bases and J by 1 base, with 8 bases between the two germline ends. The germline V gene has CDR1 MNHEY and CDR2 SVGEGT. This CDR3 has 12 amino acids. Here the CDR3 reads CASTEKSYEQYF. The CDR3 nucleotides read TGTGCCAGCACTGAAAAGTCCTACGAGCAGTACTTC.

This clonotype was seen a few times. This chain uses TRBV29-1 with TRBJ2-1, with 7 bases aligning to TRBD1. The CDR3 extends over 15 amino acids. CDR1 is SQVTM and CDR2 is ANQGSEA in the germline V gene. V lost 0 bases, J lost 6 bases, and 8 bases stayed unmatched. As DNA, the CDR3 is TGCAGCGTTGAAGAGATGACAGGGCGCGTCAATGAGCAGTTCTTC. This codes for CSVEEMTGRVNEQFF.

The chain recombines TRBV20-1 with TRBJ2-3; TRBD2 matches 7 bases. In germline, CDR1 is DFQATT, CDR2 SNEGSKA (reference sequence). V lost 4 bases and J lost 2; bases outside the gene matches: 6. The CDR3 spans 14 residues. The CDR3 coding sequence is TGCAGTGCTATCTCCGGGACTACCACAGATACGCAGTATTTT. Its protein product is CSAISGTTTDTQYF.